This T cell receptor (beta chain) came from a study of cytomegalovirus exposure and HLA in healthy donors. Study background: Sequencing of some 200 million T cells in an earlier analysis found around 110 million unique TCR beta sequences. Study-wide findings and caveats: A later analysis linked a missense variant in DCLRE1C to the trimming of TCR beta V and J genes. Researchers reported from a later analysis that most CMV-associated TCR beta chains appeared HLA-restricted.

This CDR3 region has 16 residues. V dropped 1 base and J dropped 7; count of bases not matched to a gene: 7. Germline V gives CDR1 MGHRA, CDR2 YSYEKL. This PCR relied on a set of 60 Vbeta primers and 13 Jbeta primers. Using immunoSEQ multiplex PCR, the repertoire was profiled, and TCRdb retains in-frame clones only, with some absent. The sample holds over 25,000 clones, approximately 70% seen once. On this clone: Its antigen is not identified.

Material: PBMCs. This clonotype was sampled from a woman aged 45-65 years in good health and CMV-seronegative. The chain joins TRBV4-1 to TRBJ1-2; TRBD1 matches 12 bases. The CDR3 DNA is TGCGCCAGCAGCCAAGGGGACAGGGGGCTCGGGACTGGCTACACCTTC. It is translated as CASSQGDRGLGTGYTF.